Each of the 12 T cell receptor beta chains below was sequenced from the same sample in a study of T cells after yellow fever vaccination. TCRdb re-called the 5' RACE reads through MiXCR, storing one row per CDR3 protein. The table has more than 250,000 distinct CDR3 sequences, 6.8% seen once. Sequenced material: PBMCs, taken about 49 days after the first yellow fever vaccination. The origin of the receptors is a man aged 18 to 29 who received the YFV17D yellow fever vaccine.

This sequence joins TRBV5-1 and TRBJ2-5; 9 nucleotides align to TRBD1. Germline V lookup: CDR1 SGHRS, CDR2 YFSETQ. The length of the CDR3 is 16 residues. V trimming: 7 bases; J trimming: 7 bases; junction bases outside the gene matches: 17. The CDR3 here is CASGQNKGQGGGTQYF. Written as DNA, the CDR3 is TGCGCCAGCGGCCAAAACAAGGGACAGGGCGGCGGGACCCAGTACTTC.

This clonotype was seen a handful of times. This CDR3 is CASSQGPTSGYTF. The CDR3 DNA reads as TGTGCCAGCAGCCAAGGTCCCACATCAGGCTACACCTTC. The chain uses TRBV12-3 or TRBV12-4 and TRBJ1-2; no definite D call. V lost 6 bases and J 8 bases, leaving 16 bases between the germline ends. The CDR3 is 13 residues long.

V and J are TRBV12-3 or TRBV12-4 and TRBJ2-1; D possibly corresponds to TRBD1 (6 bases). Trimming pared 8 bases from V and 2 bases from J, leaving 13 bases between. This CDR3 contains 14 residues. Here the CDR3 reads CASGYRAPYNEQFF. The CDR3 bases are TGTGCCAGCGGATACAGGGCCCCCTACAATGAGCAGTTCTTC.

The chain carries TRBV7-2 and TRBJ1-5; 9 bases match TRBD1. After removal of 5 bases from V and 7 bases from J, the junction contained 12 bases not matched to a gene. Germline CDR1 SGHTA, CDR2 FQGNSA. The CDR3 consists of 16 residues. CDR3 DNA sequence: TGTGCCAGCAGCACCCGGACAGGGGTGCAGAGACAGCCCCAGCATTTT. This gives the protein CASSTRTGVQRQPQHF.

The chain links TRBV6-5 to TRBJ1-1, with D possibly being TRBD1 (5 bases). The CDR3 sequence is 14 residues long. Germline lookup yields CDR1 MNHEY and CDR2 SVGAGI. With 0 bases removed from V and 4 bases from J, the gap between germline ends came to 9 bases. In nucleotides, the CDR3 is TGTGCCAGCAGTTACTCCCCGGGGGTCACTGAAGCTTTCTTT. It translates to CASSYSPGVTEAFF.

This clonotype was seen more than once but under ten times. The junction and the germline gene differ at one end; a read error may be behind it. The DNA of the CDR3 is TGTGCCAGCAGTTCCCTTGCTGGGACATACGGGCAGTACTTC. Amino acid sequence: CASSSLAGTYGQYF. The rearrangement links TRBV6-5 to TRBJ2-7, with D tentatively TRBD1 (6 bases). CDR3 size: 14 residues. Germline V gives CDR1 MNHEY, CDR2 SVGAGI.

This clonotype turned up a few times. CDR3 region: CASSGEAGLYNEQFF. As DNA, the CDR3 is TGCGCCAGCAGCGGTGAAGCGGGGCTCTACAATGAGCAGTTCTTC. The genes are TRBV5-1 and TRBJ2-1; 7 positions agree with TRBD2. Germline V gene data show CDR1 as SGHRS and CDR2 as YFSETQ. The CDR3 has 15 residues. The V segment lost 4 bases and the J segment 3 bases; nucleotides outside the gene matches: 7.

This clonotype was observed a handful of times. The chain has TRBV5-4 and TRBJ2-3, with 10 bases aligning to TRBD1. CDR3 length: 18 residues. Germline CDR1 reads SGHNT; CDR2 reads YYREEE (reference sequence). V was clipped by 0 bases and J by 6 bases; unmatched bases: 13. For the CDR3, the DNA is TGTGCCAGCAGCTTGGGCACCGGGACAGGGGTCTTATGGGATACGCAGTATTTT. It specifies CASSLGTGTGVLWDTQYF. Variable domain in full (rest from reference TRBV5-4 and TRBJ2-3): ETGVTQSPTHLIKTRGQQVTLRCSSQSGHNTVSWYQQALGQGPQFIFQYYREEENGRGNFPPRFSGLQFPNYSSELNVNALELDDSALYLCASSLGTGTGVLWDTQYFGPGTRLTVL.

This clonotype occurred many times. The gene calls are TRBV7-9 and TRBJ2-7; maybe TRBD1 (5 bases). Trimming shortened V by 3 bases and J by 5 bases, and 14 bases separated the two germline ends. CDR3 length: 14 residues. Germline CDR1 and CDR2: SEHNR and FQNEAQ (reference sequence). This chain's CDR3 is CASSFSGLGDEQYV. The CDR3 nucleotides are TGTGCCAGCAGCTTTTCAGGGTTAGGGGACGAGCAGTACGTC.

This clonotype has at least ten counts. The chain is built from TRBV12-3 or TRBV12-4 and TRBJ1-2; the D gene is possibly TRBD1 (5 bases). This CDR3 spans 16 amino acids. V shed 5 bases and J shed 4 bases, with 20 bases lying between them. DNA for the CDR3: TGTGCCAGCAGTCCCCGACGTCCTGCTGGGGCCTATGGCTACACCTTC. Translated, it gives CASSPRRPAGAYGYTF.

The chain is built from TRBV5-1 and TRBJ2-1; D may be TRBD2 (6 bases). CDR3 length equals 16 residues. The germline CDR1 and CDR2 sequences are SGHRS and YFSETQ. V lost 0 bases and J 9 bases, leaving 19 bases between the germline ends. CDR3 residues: CASSLGPGSGGAEQFF. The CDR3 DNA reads TGCGCCAGCAGCTTGGGTCCGGGTAGCGGCGGCGCTGAGCAGTTCTTC.

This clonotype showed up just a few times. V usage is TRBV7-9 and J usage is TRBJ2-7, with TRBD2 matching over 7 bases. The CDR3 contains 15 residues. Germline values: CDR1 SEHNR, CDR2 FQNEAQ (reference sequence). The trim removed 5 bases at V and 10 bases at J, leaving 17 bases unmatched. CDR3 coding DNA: TGTGCCAGCAGCCCAAAAGGCCGGGGGGTTTCCGAACAGTACGTC. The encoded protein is CASSPKGRGVSEQYV.